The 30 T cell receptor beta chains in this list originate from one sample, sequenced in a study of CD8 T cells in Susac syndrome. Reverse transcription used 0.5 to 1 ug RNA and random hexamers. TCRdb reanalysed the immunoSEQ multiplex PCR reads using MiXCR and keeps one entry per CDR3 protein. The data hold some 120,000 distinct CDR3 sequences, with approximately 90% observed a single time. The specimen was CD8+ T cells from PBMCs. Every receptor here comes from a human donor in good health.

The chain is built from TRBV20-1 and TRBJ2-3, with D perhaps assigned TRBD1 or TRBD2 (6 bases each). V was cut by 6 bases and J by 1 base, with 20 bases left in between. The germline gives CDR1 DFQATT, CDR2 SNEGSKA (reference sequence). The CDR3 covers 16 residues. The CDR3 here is CSARGGLAGRTDTQYF. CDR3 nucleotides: TGCAGTGCCAGGGGCGGACTCGCGGGACGCACAGATACGCAGTATTTT.

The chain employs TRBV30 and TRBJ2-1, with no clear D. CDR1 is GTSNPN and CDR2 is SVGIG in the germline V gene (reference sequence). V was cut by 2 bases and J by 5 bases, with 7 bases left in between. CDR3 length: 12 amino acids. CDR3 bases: TGTGCCTGGAGTCACAAACACAATGAGCAGTTCTTC. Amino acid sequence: CAWSHKHNEQFF. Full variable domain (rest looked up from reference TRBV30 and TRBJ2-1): SQTIHQWPATLVQPVGSPLSLECTVEGTSNPNLYWYRQAAGRGLQLLFYSVGIGQISSEVPQNLSASRPQDRQFILSSKKLLLSDSGFYLCAWSHKHNEQFFGPGTRLTVL.

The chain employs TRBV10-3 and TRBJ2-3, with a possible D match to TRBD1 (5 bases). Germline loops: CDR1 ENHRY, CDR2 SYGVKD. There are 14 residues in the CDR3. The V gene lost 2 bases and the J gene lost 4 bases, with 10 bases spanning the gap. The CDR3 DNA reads TGTGCCATCAGTGAGCTGGGGCCGCCAGATACGCAGTATTTT. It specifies CAISELGPPDTQYF.

The CDR3 coding sequence is TGCGCCAGCAGCCACCGGGACAGGGGGGGAGATACGCAGTATTTT. It is translated as CASSHRDRGGDTQYF. V gene TRBV5-1 combines with J gene TRBJ2-3; TRBD1 aligns across 11 bases. V lost 4 bases, J lost 5 bases, and 6 bases stayed unmatched. CDR3 size: 15 residues. The germline V gene has CDR1 SGHRS and CDR2 YFSETQ.

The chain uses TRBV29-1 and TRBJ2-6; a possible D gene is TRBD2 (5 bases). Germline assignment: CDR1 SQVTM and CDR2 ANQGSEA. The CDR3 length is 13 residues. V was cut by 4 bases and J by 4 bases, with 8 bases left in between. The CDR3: CSVVGAGANVLTF. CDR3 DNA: TGCAGCGTTGTGGGAGCCGGGGCCAACGTCCTGACTTTC.

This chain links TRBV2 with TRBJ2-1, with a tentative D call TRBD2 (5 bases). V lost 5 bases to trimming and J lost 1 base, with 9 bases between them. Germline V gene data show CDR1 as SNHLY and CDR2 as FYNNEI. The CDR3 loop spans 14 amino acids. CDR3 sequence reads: CASSLRGSYNEQFF. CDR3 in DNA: TGTGCCAGCAGTCTCCGGGGTTCCTACAATGAGCAGTTCTTC.

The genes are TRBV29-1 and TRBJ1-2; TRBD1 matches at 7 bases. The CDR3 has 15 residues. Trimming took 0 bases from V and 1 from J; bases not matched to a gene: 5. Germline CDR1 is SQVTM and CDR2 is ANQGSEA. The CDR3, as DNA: TGCAGCGTTGAAGAACGACAGGGAATTAACTATGGCTACACCTTC. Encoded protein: CSVEERQGINYGYTF.

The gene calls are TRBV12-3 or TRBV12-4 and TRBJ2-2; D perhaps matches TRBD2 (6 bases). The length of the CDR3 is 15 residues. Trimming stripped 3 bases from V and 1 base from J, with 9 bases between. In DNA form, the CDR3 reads TGTGCCAGCAGTTTCGCGGGACGGAACACCGGGGAGCTGTTTTTT. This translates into CASSFAGRNTGELFF.

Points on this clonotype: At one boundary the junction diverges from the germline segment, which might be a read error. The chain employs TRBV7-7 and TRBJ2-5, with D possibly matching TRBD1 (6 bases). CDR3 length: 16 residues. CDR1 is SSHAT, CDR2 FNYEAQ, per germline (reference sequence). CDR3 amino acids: CASSLATGTPQETQYF. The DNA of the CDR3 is TGTGCTAGCAGCTTAGCGACCGGGACACCGCAAGAGACCCAGTACTTC.

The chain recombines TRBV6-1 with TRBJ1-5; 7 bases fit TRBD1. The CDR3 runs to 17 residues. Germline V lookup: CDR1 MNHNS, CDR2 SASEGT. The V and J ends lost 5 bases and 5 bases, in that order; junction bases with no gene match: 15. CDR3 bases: TGTGCCAGCAGTCCAGGATTGGGACAGTTTCGCTATCAGCCCCAGCATTTT. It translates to CASSPGLGQFRYQPQHF.

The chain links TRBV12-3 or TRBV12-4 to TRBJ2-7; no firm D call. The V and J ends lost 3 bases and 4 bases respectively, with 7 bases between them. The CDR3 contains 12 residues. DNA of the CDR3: TGTGCCAGCAGTTTCGGGCAGTACGAGCAGTACTTC. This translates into CASSFGQYEQYF.

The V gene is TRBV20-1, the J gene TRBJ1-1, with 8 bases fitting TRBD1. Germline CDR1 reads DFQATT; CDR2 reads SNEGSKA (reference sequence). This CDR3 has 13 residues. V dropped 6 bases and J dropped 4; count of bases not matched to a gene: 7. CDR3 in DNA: TGCAGTGCCCATTATGACAGGGGCACTGAAGCTTTCTTT. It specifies CSAHYDRGTEAFF.

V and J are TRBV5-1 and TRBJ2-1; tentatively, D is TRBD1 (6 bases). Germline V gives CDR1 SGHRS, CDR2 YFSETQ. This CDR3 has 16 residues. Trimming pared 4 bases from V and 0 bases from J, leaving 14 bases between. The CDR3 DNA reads TGCGCCAGCAGCCTAGCAGGGGAGAGCTCCTACAATGAGCAGTTCTTC. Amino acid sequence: CASSLAGESSYNEQFF.

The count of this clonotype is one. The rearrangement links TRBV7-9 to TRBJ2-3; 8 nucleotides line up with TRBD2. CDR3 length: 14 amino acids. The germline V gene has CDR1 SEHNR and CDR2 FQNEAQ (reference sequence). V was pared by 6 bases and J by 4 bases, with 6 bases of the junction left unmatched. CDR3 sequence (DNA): TGTGCCAGCAGAAAAGCGGGGGAGGCAGATACGCAGTATTTT. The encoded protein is CASRKAGEADTQYF.

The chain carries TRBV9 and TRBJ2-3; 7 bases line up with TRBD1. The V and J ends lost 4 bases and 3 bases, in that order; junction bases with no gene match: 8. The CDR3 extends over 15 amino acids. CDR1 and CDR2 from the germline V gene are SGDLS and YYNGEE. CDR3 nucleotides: TGTGCCAGCAGCACTAGGGACAGTGCAACAGATACGCAGTATTTT. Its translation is CASSTRDSATDTQYF.

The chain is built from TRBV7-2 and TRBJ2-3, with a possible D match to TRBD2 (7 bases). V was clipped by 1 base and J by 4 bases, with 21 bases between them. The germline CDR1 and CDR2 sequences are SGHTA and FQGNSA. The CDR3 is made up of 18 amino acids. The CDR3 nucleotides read TGTGCCAGCAGCTTAGTGTTCCGGGGGGCGGCTCTAGCAGATACGCAGTATTTT. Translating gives CASSLVFRGAALADTQYF.

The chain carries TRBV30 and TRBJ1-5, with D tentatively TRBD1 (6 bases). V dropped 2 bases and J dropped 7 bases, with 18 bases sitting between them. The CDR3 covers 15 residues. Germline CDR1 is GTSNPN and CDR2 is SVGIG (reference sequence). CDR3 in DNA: TGTGCCTGGAGTCAAGCAGCGGGGGCAGGGCAGCCCCAGCATTTT. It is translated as CAWSQAAGAGQPQHF.

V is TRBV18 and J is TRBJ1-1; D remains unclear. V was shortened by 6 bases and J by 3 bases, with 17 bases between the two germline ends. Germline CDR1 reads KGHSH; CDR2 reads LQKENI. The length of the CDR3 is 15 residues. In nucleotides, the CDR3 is TGTGCCAGCTCGTACTGGCAAACGAGGGACACTGAAGCTTTCTTT. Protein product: CASSYWQTRDTEAFF.

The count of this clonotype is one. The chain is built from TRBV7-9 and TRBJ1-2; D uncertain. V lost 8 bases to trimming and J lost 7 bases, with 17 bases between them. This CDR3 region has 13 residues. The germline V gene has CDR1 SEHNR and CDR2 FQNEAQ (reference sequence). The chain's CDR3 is CASRPTTWGGYTF. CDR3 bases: TGTGCCAGCCGGCCAACCACTTGGGGTGGCTACACCTTC.

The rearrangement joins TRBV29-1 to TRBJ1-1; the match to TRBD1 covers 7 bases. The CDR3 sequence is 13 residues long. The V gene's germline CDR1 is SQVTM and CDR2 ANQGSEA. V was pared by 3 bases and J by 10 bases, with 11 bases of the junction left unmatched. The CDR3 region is CSVDPRTGPRAFF. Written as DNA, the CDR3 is TGCAGCGTTGACCCCAGGACAGGCCCTCGAGCTTTCTTT.

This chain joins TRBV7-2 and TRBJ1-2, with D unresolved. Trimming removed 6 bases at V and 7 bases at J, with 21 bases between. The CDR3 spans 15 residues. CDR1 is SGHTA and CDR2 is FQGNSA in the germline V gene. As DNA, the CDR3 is TGTGCCAGCAGACCGGCAGGACTTAACGGCCCTGGCTACACCTTC. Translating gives CASRPAGLNGPGYTF.

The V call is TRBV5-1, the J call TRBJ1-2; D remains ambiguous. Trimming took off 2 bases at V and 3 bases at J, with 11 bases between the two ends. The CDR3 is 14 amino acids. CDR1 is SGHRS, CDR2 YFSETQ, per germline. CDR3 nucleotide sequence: TGCGCCAGCAGCTTTACCCCAGGCGACTATGGCTACACCTTC. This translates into CASSFTPGDYGYTF.

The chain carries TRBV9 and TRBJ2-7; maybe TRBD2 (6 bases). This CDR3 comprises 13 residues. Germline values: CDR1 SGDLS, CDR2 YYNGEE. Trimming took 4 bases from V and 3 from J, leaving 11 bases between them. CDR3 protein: CASSPRGYYEQYF. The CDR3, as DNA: TGTGCCAGCAGCCCCCGGGGGTACTACGAGCAGTACTTC.

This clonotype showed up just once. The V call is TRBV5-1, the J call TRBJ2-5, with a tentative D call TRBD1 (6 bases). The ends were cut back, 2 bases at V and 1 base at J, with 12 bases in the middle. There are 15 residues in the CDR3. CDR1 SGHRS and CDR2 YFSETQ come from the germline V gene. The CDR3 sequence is CASSFGDRTQETQYF. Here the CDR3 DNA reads TGCGCCAGCAGCTTTGGAGACAGGACCCAAGAGACCCAGTACTTC.

CDR3 amino acids: CASSPPGLRAGGRQFF. CDR3 DNA: TGTGCCAGCAGCCCGCCAGGGTTGAGGGCCGGGGGCAGGCAGTTCTTC. The chain couples TRBV7-2 to TRBJ2-1; D is perhaps TRBD1 or TRBD2 (6 bases each). Trimming pared 5 bases from V and 12 bases from J, leaving 26 bases between. This CDR3 has 16 amino acids. Germline V gene lookup returns CDR1 SGHTA and CDR2 FQGNSA.

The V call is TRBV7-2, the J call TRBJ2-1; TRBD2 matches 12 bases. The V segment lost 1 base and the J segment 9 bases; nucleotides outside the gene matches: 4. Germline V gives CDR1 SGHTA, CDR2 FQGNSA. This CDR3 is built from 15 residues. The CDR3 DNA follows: TGTGCCAGCAGCTTAGATCTAGCGGGGGGGGGTGAGCAGTTCTTC. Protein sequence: CASSLDLAGGGEQFF.

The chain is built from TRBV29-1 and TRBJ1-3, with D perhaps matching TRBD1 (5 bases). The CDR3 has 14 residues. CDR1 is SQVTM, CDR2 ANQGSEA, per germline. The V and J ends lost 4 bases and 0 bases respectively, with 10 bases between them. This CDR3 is CSVGQGGSGNTIYF. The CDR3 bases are TGCAGCGTTGGTCAGGGTGGCTCTGGAAACACCATATATTTT.

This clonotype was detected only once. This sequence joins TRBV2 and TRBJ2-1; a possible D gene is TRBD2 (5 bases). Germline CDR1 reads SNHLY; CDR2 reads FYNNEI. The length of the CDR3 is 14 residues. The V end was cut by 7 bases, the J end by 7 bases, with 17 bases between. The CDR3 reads CASTRSEGWNEQFF. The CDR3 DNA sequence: TGTGCCAGCACCCGGAGTGAGGGATGGAATGAGCAGTTCTTC.

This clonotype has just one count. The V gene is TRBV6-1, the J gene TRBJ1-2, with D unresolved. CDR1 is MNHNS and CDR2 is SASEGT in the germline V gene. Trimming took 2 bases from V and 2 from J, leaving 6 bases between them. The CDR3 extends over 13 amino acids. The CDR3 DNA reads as TGTGCCAGCAGTGAACGCAAGAACTATGGCTACACCTTC. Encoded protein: CASSERKNYGYTF.

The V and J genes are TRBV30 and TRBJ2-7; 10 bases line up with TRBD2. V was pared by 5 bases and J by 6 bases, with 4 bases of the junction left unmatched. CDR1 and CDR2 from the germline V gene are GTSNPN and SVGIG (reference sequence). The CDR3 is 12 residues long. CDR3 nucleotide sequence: TGTGCCTGGGGACTAGCGGATTTCGAGCAGTACTTC. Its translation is CAWGLADFEQYF.